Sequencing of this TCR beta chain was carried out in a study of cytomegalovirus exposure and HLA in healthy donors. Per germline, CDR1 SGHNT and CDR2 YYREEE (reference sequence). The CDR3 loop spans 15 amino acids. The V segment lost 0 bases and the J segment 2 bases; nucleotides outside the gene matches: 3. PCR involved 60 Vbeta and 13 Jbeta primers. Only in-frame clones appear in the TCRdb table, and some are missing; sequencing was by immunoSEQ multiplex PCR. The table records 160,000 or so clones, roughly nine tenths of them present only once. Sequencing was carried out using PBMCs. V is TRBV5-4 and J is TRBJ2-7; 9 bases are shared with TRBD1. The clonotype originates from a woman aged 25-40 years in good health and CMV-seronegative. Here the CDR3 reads CASSLGGQGPYEQYF. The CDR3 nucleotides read TGTGCCAGCAGCTTGGGGGGACAGGGTCCCTACGAGCAGTACTTC.